Following are 9 T cell receptor beta chains from one sample sequenced in a study of T cell responses to AZD1222 COVID-19 vaccine. Profiled with immunoSEQ multiplex PCR; TCRdb holds only in-frame clones, not every one. The sample holds around 70,000 clones, around 86% seen once. The material sequenced was peripheral blood, taken on day 0 of AZD1222 vaccination. These TCRs come from an adult in good health.

This chain uses TRBV19 with TRBJ1-5; 9 nucleotides align to TRBD1. The CDR3 has 13 residues. The V and J ends lost 9 bases and 7 bases, in that order; junction bases with no gene match: 7. The V gene's germline CDR1 is LNHDA and CDR2 SQIVND (reference sequence). The CDR3 here is CASRDREGQPQHF. The DNA of the CDR3 is TGTGCCAGCCGGGACAGGGAAGGACAGCCCCAGCATTTT.

This clone came up once. The chain carries TRBV5-1 and TRBJ2-1; D gene unclear. In germline, CDR1 is SGHRS, CDR2 YFSETQ. Trimming pared 4 bases from V and 8 bases from J, leaving 7 bases between. This CDR3 region has 11 residues. In nucleotides, the CDR3 is TGCGCCAGCAGCACTATCGATGAGCAGTTCTTC. It yields the protein CASSTIDEQFF.

The CDR3 bases are TGTGCCAGCAGTTCTCCCCGGACAAGAAGGGGCTATGGCTACACCTTC. Protein sequence: CASSSPRTRRGYGYTF. The rearrangement links TRBV28 to TRBJ1-2, with D maybe TRBD1 (5 bases). V was shortened by 4 bases and J by 4 bases, with 19 bases between the two germline ends. Germline V gene sequence: CDR1 MDHEN, CDR2 SYDVKM. This CDR3 is built from 16 residues.

The chain carries TRBV2 and TRBJ2-1; 7 bases are shared with TRBD2. Germline V lookup: CDR1 SNHLY, CDR2 FYNNEI. CDR3 size: 14 residues. With V trimmed by 4 bases and J by 4 bases, 4 bases remained unmatched. CDR3 in amino acids: CASSVASGYNEQFF. DNA for the CDR3: TGTGCCAGCAGTGTGGCTAGCGGATACAATGAGCAGTTCTTC.

The chain carries TRBV27 and TRBJ2-1; TRBD2 matches at 8 bases. Losses at the gene ends were 4 bases for V and 14 bases for J; bases not matched to a gene: 4. The CDR3 is 11 residues long. CDR1 is MNHEY and CDR2 is SMNVEV in the germline V gene (reference sequence). As DNA, the CDR3 is TGTGCCAGCAGTTCCGGGACTAGAGAGTTCTTC. Its protein is CASSSGTREFF.

The chain carries TRBV28 and TRBJ2-1; D is perhaps TRBD2 (7 bases). The germline V gene encodes CDR1 MDHEN and CDR2 SYDVKM. The ends were cut back, 6 bases at V and 4 bases at J, with 19 bases in the middle. There are 16 residues in the CDR3. The CDR3 nucleotides read TGTGCCAGCAGGCTGGGGGGGCCCCACCTTTACAATGAGCAGTTCTTC. It codes for CASRLGGPHLYNEQFF.

CDR3 sequence (DNA): TGTGCCAGTCACCGACTAGCGGGGGCTGATACGCAGTATTTT. This encodes CASHRLAGADTQYF. The V and J genes are TRBV18 and TRBJ2-3; 12 positions match TRBD2. The CDR3 has 14 residues. Looked up from germline, CDR1 is KGHSH and CDR2 is LQKENI. The V segment lost 9 bases and the J segment 6 bases; nucleotides outside the gene matches: 7.

The chain recombines TRBV2 with TRBJ1-2, with 8 bases matching TRBD1. J was trimmed by 0 bases and V by 4 bases; bases with no gene match: 7. The germline V gene has CDR1 SNHLY and CDR2 FYNNEI. There are 16 residues in the CDR3. CDR3 protein: CASSGGGTGANYGYTF. Here the CDR3 DNA reads TGTGCCAGCAGTGGGGGTGGGACAGGAGCTAACTATGGCTACACCTTC.

The J gene is TRBJ2-7, the V gene TRBV11-1; weak D call: TRBD1 (5 bases). V was clipped by 5 bases and J by 3 bases, with 14 bases between them. The germline CDR1 and CDR2 sequences are SGHAT and FQDESV (reference sequence). This CDR3 is 14 amino acids long. CDR3 sequence: CASSARGMNYEQYF. The CDR3 bases are TGTGCCAGCAGCGCAAGGGGTATGAACTACGAGCAGTACTTC.